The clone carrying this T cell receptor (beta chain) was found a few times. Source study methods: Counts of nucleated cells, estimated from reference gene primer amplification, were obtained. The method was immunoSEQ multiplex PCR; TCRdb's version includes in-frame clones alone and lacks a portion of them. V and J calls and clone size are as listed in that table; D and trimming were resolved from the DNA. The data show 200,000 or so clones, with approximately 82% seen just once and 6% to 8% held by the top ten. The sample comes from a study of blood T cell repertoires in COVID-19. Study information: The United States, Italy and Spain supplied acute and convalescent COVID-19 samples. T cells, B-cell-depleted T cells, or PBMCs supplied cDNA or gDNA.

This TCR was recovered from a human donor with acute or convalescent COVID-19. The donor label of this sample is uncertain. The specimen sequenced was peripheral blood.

Written as DNA, the CDR3 is TGCGCCAGCAGCCCAGCGGGAGGGGGGAACACCGGGGAGCTGTTTTTT. Its protein product is CASSPAGGGNTGELFF. This chain connects TRBV5-1 to TRBJ2-2, with TRBD2 identical over 10 bases. Trimming cost V 4 bases and J 1 base; bases outside gene matches: 4. The CDR3 consists of 16 residues. CDR1 is SGHRS and CDR2 is YFSETQ in the germline V gene.